This T cell receptor (beta chain) was recorded in a study of monozygotic twins with cystic fibrosis. Whole-study context: Libraries were built from approximately 3 micrograms of fragmented DNA using approximately 16 PCR cycles. Regarding the study as a whole: Median Simpson clonality of 0.0095 suggested naive T cells predominated. Nucleotide-identical clonotype sharing was significantly higher within monozygotic CF twin pairs than between unrelated CF individuals.

Generated by immunoSEQ multiplex PCR, the TCRdb table keeps only in-frame clones and is missing some. Of just over 35,000 clones in the sample, approximately 90% are singletons; the top ten hold less than 0.2%. The CDR3 consists of 15 residues. V shed 5 bases, J shed 6 bases, and the junction held 6 bases outside the gene matches. Germline CDR1 is MNHEY and CDR2 is SMNVEV (reference sequence). For this clone: No antigen is known for it.

The receptor's source is a boy aged 2 to 9 with cystic fibrosis. What was sequenced was blood. The chain recombines TRBV27 with TRBJ1-5, with 11 positions matching TRBD1. CDR3 residues: CASSPRGTGGQPQHF. The DNA for the CDR3 is TGTGCCAGCAGTCCCAGAGGGACAGGGGGTCAGCCCCAGCATTTT.